Listed below are T cell receptor beta chains from one sample, sequenced in a study of T cell repertoires in cytomegalovirus infection. TCRdb passed the reads through MiXCR, listing each CDR3 protein once. The repertoire holds approximately 320,000 distinct CDR3 sequences, with over 7.5% as singletons. Sequences were obtained from PBMCs. The receptors originated from a human donor in good health (CMV status not recorded). Some clones in this sample may be carry-over from other donors' samples. CDR3s include the opening cysteine and the closing phenylalanine or tryptophan. Fields, in order: V gene, clone size, J gene, D gene, CDR3 protein, CDR3 DNA. The D gene is left open where the match is weak. Expanded clones get a size class; other rows say once, few or many, or leave the size out.

v_call: TRBV4-3
clone_size: many
j_call: TRBJ1-3
d_call: TRBD1
cdr3_aa: CASSQERDSSGNTIYF
cdr3_nt: TGCGCCAGCAGCCAAGAAAGGGACAGCTCTGGAAACACCATATATTTT

v_call: TRBV5-1
clone_size: few
j_call: TRBJ2-5
d_call: NA
cdr3_aa: CASSLAQRQETQYF
cdr3_nt: TGCGCCAGCAGCTTAGCACAGCGTCAAGAGACCCAGTACTTC

v_call: TRBV10-3
clone_size: NA
j_call: TRBJ1-6
d_call: NA
cdr3_aa: CAISERGDNSPLHF
cdr3_nt: TGTGCCATCAGTGAACGGGGAGATAATTCACCCCTCCACTTT

v_call: TRBV6-1
clone_size: NA
j_call: TRBJ2-3
d_call: NA
cdr3_aa: CASSYEGSNADTQYF
cdr3_nt: TGTGCCAGCAGTTACGAGGGCTCGAACGCAGATACGCAGTATTTT

v_call: TRBV12-3/TRBV12-4
clone_size: many
j_call: TRBJ1-1
d_call: TRBD1
cdr3_aa: CASSFWIRGGDRAMNTEAFF
cdr3_nt: TGTGCCAGCAGTTTTTGGATTAGGGGTGGGGACAGGGCGATGAACACTGAAGCTTTCTTT

v_call: TRBV7-2
clone_size: many
j_call: TRBJ2-7
d_call: TRBD1
cdr3_aa: CASSSPFTLTGFEQYF
cdr3_nt: TGTGCCAGCAGCTCCCCGTTTACCCTGACAGGGTTCGAGCAGTACTTC

v_call: TRBV7-6
clone_size: NA
j_call: TRBJ2-7
d_call: NA
cdr3_aa: CASSLDPGINEQYF
cdr3_nt: TGTGCCAGCAGCTTAGACCCCGGAATCAACGAGCAGTACTTC

v_call: TRBV7-9
clone_size: many
j_call: TRBJ2-7
d_call: TRBD2
cdr3_aa: CASSRTSGSGEQYF
cdr3_nt: TGTGCCAGCAGCCGTACTAGCGGGAGTGGCGAGCAGTACTTC

v_call: TRBV6-1
clone_size: many
j_call: TRBJ2-3
d_call: TRBD2
cdr3_aa: CASSPRLAGGIRDTQYF
cdr3_nt: TGTGCCAGCAGTCCTCGTCTAGCGGGGGGGATCAGAGATACGCAGTATTTT

v_call: TRBV20-1
clone_size: few
j_call: TRBJ1-2
d_call: NA
cdr3_aa: CSAINPGDTHTRNYGYTF
cdr3_nt: TGCAGTGCGATTAACCCGGGGGACACCCACACACGAAACTATGGCTACACCTTC

v_call: TRBV7-2
clone_size: many
j_call: TRBJ2-3
d_call: NA
cdr3_aa: CASSLWSGGITDTQYF
cdr3_nt: TGTGCCAGCAGCTTATGGTCCGGGGGCATCACAGATACGCAGTATTTT

v_call: TRBV7-2
clone_size: NA
j_call: TRBJ2-7
d_call: NA
cdr3_aa: CASTFSSYEQYF
cdr3_nt: TGTGCCAGCACGTTCAGCTCCTACGAGCAGTACTTC

v_call: TRBV4-3
clone_size: many
j_call: TRBJ2-1
d_call: NA
cdr3_aa: CASSPRGGGYNREQFF
cdr3_nt: TGCGCCAGCAGCCCTAGGGGGGGGGGTTATAACCGCGAGCAGTTCTTC

v_call: TRBV20-1
clone_size: few
j_call: TRBJ1-2
d_call: NA
cdr3_aa: CSAGSRTF
cdr3_nt: TGCAGCGCAGGGAGTCGCACCTTC

v_call: TRBV7-8
clone_size: many
j_call: TRBJ2-6
d_call: NA
cdr3_aa: CASSLPVAGANVLTF
cdr3_nt: TGTGCCAGCAGCTTACCGGTTGCTGGGGCCAACGTCCTGACTTTC

v_call: TRBV7-3
clone_size: many
j_call: TRBJ2-1
d_call: TRBD2
cdr3_aa: CASSNSGNYNEQFF
cdr3_nt: TGTGCCAGCAGCAATAGCGGGAACTACAATGAGCAGTTCTTC